The rows below give T cell receptor beta chains drawn from one sample of a study of control samples from healthy donors and cancer patients. Repertoires were generated with immunoSEQ multiplex PCR, while TCRdb's copy carries only in-frame clones and drops some. The data hold 100,000 to 150,000 clones, with roughly 84% observed a single time. Sequencing was carried out using blood. These receptors all stem from a man aged 45-65 years in good health. The CDR3 runs from the conserved cysteine through the conserved F or W. The order of the fields is D gene, V gene, clone size, J gene, CDR3 protein, CDR3 DNA. D genes are given only for firm matches. Clone size is stated in some rows and not others, as once, few, many or a class when expanded.

.,TRBV5-1,.,TRBJ1-2,CASSFGGGDYGYTF,TGCGCCAGCAGCTTCGGCGGGGGCGACTATGGCTACACCTTC
TRBD1,TRBV7-9,.,TRBJ1-6,CASSLGQGGSPLHF,TGTGCCAGCAGCTTGGGACAGGGTGGGTCACCCCTCCACTTT
TRBD2,TRBV2,.,TRBJ2-3,CASIRTSLRTDTQYF,TGTGCCAGCATTCGGACTAGCTTAAGGACAGATACGCAGTATTTT
.,TRBV7-6,.,TRBJ2-7,CASSLSEHSYEQYF,TGTGCCAGCAGCTTATCCGAGCACTCCTACGAGCAGTACTTC
.,TRBV18,.,TRBJ2-2,CASSPPSRVINGELFF,TGTGCCAGCTCACCACCTTCCAGGGTAATAAACGGGGAGCTGTTTTTT
.,TRBV12-3/TRBV12-4,.,TRBJ2-5,CASTRGALGSQYF,TGTGCCAGCACCCGGGGGGCCCTAGGGTCCCAGTACTTC
TRBD1,TRBV7-7,.,TRBJ2-5,CASSSGQGIQETQYF,TGTGCTAGCAGCTCGGGACAGGGAATTCAAGAGACCCAGTACTTC
.,TRBV24-1,few,TRBJ1-2,CATSDSNYGYTF,TGTGCCACCAGTGATTCTAACTATGGCTACACCTTC
TRBD1,TRBV18,once,TRBJ2-6,CASSPRAQGGSSGANVLTF,TGTGCCAGCTCACCACGGGCACAGGGGGGATCCTCTGGGGCCAACGTCCTGACTTTC
.,TRBV6-1,.,TRBJ2-5,CASSEVKTQYF,TGTGCCAGCAGTGAAGTTAAGACCCAGTACTTC
.,TRBV5-1,.,TRBJ2-6,CASRSAGALGANVLTF,TGCGCCAGCAGATCCGCAGGGGCGTTGGGGGCCAACGTCCTGACTTTC
.,TRBV5-1,.,TRBJ2-7,CASRTGSSYEQYF,TGCGCCAGCAGGACAGGATCTTCATACGAGCAGTACTTC
TRBD1,TRBV28,.,TRBJ1-5,CASRYSRGGYSNQPQHF,TGTGCCAGCAGGTACTCCAGGGGGGGGTATAGCAATCAGCCCCAGCATTTT
TRBD1,TRBV13,.,TRBJ2-7,CASSPPRDRTYEQYF,TGTGCCAGCAGCCCCCCCAGGGACAGAACCTACGAGCAGTACTTC
.,TRBV3-1/TRBV3-2,.,TRBJ2-1,CASSQVSDEQFF,TGTGCCAGCAGCCAAGTGAGTGATGAGCAGTTCTTC
.,TRBV5-1,.,TRBJ1-5,CASSLESGHNQPQHF,TGCGCCAGCAGCTTGGAATCAGGGCACAATCAGCCCCAGCATTTT
.,TRBV19,.,TRBJ1-3,CASSITVSGNTIYF,TGTGCCAGTAGTATTACTGTCTCTGGAAACACCATATATTTT
.,TRBV28,once,TRBJ2-5,CASSGDYDSQETQYF,TGTGCCAGCAGTGGCGACTATGACAGCCAAGAGACCCAGTACTTC
.,TRBV24-1,.,TRBJ2-7,CATSGKTGTATNEQYF,TGTGCCACCAGTGGCAAAACCGGGACTGCTACTAACGAGCAGTACTTC
TRBD1,TRBV3-1/TRBV3-2,once,TRBJ2-7,CASTHGTGGYEQYF,TGTGCCAGCACACACGGGACAGGGGGCTACGAGCAGTACTTC
.,TRBV5-5,.,TRBJ2-5,CASSKSWTIEETQYF,TGTGCCAGCAGCAAGTCCTGGACGATAGAAGAGACCCAGTACTTC
.,TRBV30,once,TRBJ2-7,CAGQLAYEQYF,TGTGCCGGCCAACTAGCCTACGAGCAGTACTTC
TRBD2,TRBV24-1,.,TRBJ2-3,CATSDRTSGGAVDTQYF,TGTGCCACCAGTGATAGGACTAGCGGGGGGGCCGTGGATACGCAGTATTTT
.,TRBV18,.,TRBJ2-2,CASSPRARDRANTGELFF,TGTGCCAGCTCACCACGGGCTAGGGACCGAGCGAACACCGGGGAGCTGTTTTTT